This T cell receptor (beta chain) was recovered during a study of control samples from healthy donors and cancer patients. Trimming took off 1 base at V and 10 bases at J, with 10 bases between the two ends. Germline V gene lookup returns CDR1 GTSNPN and CDR2 SVGIG (reference sequence). The CDR3 contains 11 residues. Using immunoSEQ multiplex PCR, the repertoire was profiled, and TCRdb retains in-frame clones only, with some absent. Of approximately 53,000 clones listed, 75% to 95% are singletons. The chain uses TRBV30 and TRBJ1-2, with D maybe TRBD1 (6 bases). This clonotype originated in a man aged 25 to 40 with colorectal cancer. Sequenced: PBMCs. Here the CDR3 DNA reads TGTGCCTGGAGTGCACAGGGACCCTACACCTTC. Encoded protein: CAWSAQGPYTF.